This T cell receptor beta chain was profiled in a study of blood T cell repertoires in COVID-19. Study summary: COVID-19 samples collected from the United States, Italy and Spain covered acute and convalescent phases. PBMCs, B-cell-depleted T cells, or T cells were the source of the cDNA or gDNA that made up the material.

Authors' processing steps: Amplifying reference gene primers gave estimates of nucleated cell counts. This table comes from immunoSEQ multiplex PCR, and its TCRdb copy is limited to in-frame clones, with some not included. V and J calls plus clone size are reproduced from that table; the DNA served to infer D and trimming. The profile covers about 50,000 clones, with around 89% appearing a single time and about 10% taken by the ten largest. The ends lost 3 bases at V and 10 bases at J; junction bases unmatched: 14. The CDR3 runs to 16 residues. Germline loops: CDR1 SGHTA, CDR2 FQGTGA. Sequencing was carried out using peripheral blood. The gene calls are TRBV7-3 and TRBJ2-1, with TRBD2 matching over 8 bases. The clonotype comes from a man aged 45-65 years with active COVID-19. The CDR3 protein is CASSLNPGLATSEQFF. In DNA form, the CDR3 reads TGTGCCAGCAGCTTGAACCCAGGACTAGCCACTAGCGAGCAGTTCTTC.